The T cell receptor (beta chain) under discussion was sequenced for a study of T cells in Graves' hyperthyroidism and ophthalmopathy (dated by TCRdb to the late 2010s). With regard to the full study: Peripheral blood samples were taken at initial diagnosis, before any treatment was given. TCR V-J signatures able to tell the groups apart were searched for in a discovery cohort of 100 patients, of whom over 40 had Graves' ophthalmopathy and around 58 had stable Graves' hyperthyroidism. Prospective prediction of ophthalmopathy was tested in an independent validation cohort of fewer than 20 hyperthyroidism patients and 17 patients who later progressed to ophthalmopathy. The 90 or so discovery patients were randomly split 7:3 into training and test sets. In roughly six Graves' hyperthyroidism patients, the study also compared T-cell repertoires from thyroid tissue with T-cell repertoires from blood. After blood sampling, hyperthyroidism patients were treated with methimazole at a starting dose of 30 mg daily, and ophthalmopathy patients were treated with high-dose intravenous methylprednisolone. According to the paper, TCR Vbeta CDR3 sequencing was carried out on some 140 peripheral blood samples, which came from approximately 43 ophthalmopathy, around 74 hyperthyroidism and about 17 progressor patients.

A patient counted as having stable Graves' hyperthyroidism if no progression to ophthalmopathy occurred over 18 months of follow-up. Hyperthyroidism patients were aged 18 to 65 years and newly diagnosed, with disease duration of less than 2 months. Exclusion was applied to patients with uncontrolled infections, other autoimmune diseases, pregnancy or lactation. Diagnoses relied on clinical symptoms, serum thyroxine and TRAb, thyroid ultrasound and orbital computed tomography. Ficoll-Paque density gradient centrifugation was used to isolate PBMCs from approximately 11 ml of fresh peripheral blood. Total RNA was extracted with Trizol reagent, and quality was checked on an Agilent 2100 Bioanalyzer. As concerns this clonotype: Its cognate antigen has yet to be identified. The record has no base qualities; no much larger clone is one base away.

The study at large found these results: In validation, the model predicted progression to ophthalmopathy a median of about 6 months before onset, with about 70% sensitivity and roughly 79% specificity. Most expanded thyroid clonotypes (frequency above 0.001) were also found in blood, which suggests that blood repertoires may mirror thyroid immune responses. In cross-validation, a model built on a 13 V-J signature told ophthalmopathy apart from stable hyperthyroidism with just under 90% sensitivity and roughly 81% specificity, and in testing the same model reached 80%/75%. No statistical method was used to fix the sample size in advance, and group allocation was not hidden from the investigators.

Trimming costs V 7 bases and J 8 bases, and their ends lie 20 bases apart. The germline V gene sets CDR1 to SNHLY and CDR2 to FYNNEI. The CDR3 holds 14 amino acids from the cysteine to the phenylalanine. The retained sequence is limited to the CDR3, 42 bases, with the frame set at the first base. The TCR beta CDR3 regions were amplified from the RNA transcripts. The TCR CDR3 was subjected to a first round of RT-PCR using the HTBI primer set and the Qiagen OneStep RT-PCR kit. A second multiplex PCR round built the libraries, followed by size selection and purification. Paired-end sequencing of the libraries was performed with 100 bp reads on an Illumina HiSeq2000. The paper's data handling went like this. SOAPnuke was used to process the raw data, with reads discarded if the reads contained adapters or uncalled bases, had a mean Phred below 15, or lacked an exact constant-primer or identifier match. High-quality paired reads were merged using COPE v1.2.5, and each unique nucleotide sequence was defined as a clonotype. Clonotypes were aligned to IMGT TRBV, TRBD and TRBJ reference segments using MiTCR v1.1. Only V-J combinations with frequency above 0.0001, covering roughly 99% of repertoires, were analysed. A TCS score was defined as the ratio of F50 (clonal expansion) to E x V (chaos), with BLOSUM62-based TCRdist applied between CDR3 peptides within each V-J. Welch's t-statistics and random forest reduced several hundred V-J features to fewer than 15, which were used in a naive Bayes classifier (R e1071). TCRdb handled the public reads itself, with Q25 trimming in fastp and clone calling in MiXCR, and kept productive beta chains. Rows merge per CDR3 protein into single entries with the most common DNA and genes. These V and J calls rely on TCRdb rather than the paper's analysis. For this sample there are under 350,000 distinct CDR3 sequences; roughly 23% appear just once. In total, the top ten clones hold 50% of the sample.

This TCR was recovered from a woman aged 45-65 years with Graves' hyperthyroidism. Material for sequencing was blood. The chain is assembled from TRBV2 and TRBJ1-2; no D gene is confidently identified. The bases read TGTGCCAGCACCGTCGGCTCGACCTTCGGGGGCTACACCTTC. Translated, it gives CASTVGSTFGGYTF. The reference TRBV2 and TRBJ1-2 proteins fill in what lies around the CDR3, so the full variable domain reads EPEVTQTPSHQVTQMGQEVILRCVPISNHLYFYWYRQILGQKVEFLVSFYNNEISEKSEIFDDQFSVERPDGSNFTLKIRSTKLEDSAMYFCASTVGSTFGGYTFGSGTRLTVV.